Shown below are 12 T cell receptor beta chains from a single sample sequenced in a study of human T cells and chemical hapten exposure. Each CDR3 protein gets one entry after TCRdb re-called the RACE reads with MiXCR. Of 95,000 to 150,000 distinct CDR3 sequences listed, approximately 15% are singletons. Time point defined: patch test 1, 2 weeks after DPC sensitization. Treatment given: therapeutic diphenylcyclopropenone sensitization with weekly scalp DPC. Source: whole blood, taken in connection with sensitization to the hapten diphenylcyclopropenone (DPC). The receptor source for this set is a man between 18 and 29 years old with alopecia areata. Some clones in this sample may be carry-over from other donors' samples.

This clonotype showed up just a few times. The chain has TRBV7-9 and TRBJ1-3, with D possibly TRBD1 on 5 matching bases. The CDR3 has 16 amino acids. Germline-derived CDR1 and CDR2 are SEHNR and FQNEAQ (reference sequence). Trimming cost V 2 bases and J 0 bases, with 11 bases left between them. CDR3 coding DNA: TGTGCCAGCAGCTTACCGGGACGGATCTCTGGAAACACCATATATTTT. This gives the protein CASSLPGRISGNTIYF.

V is TRBV20-1 and J is TRBJ2-5; TRBD1 aligns across 8 bases. The CDR3 spans 12 residues. Germline CDR1 reads DFQATT; CDR2 reads SNEGSKA (reference sequence). Trimming removed 5 bases from V and 5 bases from J; junction bases left unmatched: 4. CDR3 DNA: TGCAGTGCTCGCAGGGGGCGGGAGACCCAGTACTTC. Protein: CSARRGRETQYF.

The chain employs TRBV7-9 and TRBJ2-2; 9 bases are shared with TRBD2. J gave up 0 bases and V 5 bases, and 4 bases lay outside the gene matches. Germline V gene lookup returns CDR1 SEHNR and CDR2 FQNEAQ (reference sequence). The length of the CDR3 is 16 residues. CDR3 protein: CASSISGGPNTGELFF. CDR3 nucleotides: TGTGCCAGCAGCATTAGCGGGGGACCGAACACCGGGGAGCTGTTTTTT. The variable domain in full, with the rest retrieved from reference TRBV7-9 and TRBJ2-2, is DTGVSQNPRHKITKRGQNVTFRCDPISEHNRLYWYRQTLGQGPEFLTYFQNEAQLEKSRLLSDRFSAERPKGSFSTLEIQRTEQGDSAMYLCASSISGGPNTGELFFGEGSRLTVL.

There are many counts of this clonotype. The chain has TRBV2 and TRBJ1-1, with D hard to call. Germline lookup yields CDR1 SNHLY and CDR2 FYNNEI. The CDR3 consists of 15 residues. V lost 6 bases and J lost 5, with 19 bases in between. As DNA, the CDR3 is TGTGCCAGCAGCCCTACCACCCGACCGGGAACTGAAGCTTTCTTT. Its translation is CASSPTTRPGTEAFF.

This clonotype has ten or more counts. The rearrangement joins TRBV12-3 or TRBV12-4 to TRBJ1-1; D ambiguous. CDR3 length: 13 residues. V was cut by 6 bases and J by 2 bases, with 10 bases left in between. The CDR3 loop reads CASSLTLNTEAFF. The CDR3 region has the DNA TGTGCCAGCAGCCTAACCCTCAACACTGAAGCTTTCTTT.

The rearrangement links TRBV5-4 to TRBJ2-1; either TRBD1 or TRBD2 may supply D (6 bases each). Trimming left V 2 bases short and J 3 bases short, with 15 bases between. This CDR3 comprises 16 residues. The germline gives CDR1 SGHNT, CDR2 YYREEE (reference sequence). The DNA for the CDR3 is TGTGCCAGCAGCTTTCAGGGGCGGGGACTCTACAATGAGCAGTTCTTC. Protein product: CASSFQGRGLYNEQFF.

This clonotype was counted at least ten times. V is TRBV7-9 and J is TRBJ1-6, with D tentatively TRBD1 (5 bases). Germline V lookup: CDR1 SEHNR, CDR2 FQNEAQ (reference sequence). V was trimmed by 5 bases and J by 5 bases, leaving 10 bases between them. This CDR3 is built from 14 residues. CDR3 protein: CASSPGLNNSPLHF. Here the CDR3 DNA reads TGTGCCAGCAGCCCGGGACTCAATAATTCACCCCTCCACTTT.

J is TRBJ2-2 and V is TRBV5-3; D uncertain. TRBV5-3 is known as an ORF, though its function is uncertain. CDR3 size: 16 residues. The ends were cut back, 6 bases at V and 0 bases at J, with 15 bases in the middle. The CDR3 DNA reads TGTGCCAGAATAGAAGGCGGCACTTCGAACACCGGGGAGCTGTTTTTT. This gives the protein CARIEGGTSNTGELFF.

This clonotype was picked up a small number of times. This rearrangement joins TRBV4-1 to TRBJ2-7, with no clear D. This CDR3 spans 14 amino acids. Trimming shortened V by 3 bases and J by 2 bases, and 11 bases separated the two germline ends. The germline V gene encodes CDR1 MGHRA and CDR2 YSYEKL. CDR3 sequence reads: CASSHSSSPYEQYF. The CDR3 bases are TGCGCCAGCAGCCACTCGTCCAGCCCCTACGAGCAGTACTTC.

This clonotype has a handful of counts. V is TRBV4-1 and J is TRBJ2-5; D perhaps matches TRBD1 (6 bases). The CDR3 runs 15 residues. Trimming shortened V by 3 bases and J by 5 bases, and 16 bases separated the two germline ends. Germline V CDR1 and CDR2: MGHRA, YSYEKL. Written as DNA, the CDR3 is TGCGCCAGCAGCCACTCGGACAGTGAATGGGAGACCCAGTACTTC. Translating gives CASSHSDSEWETQYF.

This clonotype was picked up many times. V and J are TRBV28 and TRBJ1-1; no clear D. The ends were cut back, 5 bases at V and 4 bases at J, with 20 bases in the middle. The germline gives CDR1 MDHEN, CDR2 SYDVKM. The length of the CDR3 is 16 residues. CDR3 amino acids: CASSPHLRYSSTEAFF. The CDR3 DNA is TGTGCCAGCAGTCCTCACTTGAGGTACAGCAGCACTGAAGCTTTCTTT.

The V gene is TRBV6-5, the J gene TRBJ2-2; TRBD1 is a possible D gene (5 bases). Trimming took off 5 bases at V and 6 bases at J, with 10 bases between the two ends. The germline CDR1 and CDR2 sequences are MNHEY and SVGAGI. This CDR3 comprises 13 residues. In DNA, the CDR3 is TGTGCCAGCAGTCAGACAGAGGCCGGGGAGCTGTTTTTT. Translated, it gives CASSQTEAGELFF.